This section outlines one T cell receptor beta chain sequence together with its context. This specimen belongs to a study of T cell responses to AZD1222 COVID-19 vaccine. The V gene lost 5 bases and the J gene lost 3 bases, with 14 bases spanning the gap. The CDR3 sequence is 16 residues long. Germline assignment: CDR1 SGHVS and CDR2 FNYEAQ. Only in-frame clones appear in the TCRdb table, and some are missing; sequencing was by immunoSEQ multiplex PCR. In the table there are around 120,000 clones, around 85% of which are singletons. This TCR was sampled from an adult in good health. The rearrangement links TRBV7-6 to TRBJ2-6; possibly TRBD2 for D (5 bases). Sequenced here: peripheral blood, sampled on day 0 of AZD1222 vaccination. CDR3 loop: CASSPGLSRGANVLTF. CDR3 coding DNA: TGTGCCAGCAGCCCCGGACTGTCGCGTGGGGCCAACGTCCTGACTTTC. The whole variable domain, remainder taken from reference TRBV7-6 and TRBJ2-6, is GAGVSQSPRYKVTKRGQDVALRCDPISGHVSLYWYRQALGQGPEFLTYFNYEAQQDKSGLPNDRFSAERPEGSISTLTIQRTEQRDSAMYRCASSPGLSRGANVLTFGAGSRLTVL.